In its sample, the clone carrying this T cell receptor beta chain was seen many times. Germline-derived CDR1 and CDR2 are SGHRS and YFSETQ. The CDR3 is 18 amino acids. The V gene lost 0 bases and the J gene lost 6 bases, with 25 bases spanning the gap. The investigators amplified TCR beta CDR3 regions from RNA transcripts. HTBI primers drove first-round RT-PCR of the TCR CDR3. TCRdb re-analysed the multiplex PCR reads in MiXCR, keeping a single row per CDR3 protein. There are about 410,000 distinct CDR3 sequences in the sample; about 15% occur only once, and about 12% lies in the top ten. Reasons for excluding patients were uncontrolled infection, other autoimmune disease, pregnancy or lactation. Diagnoses were made from clinical symptoms, serum measures (thyroxine and TRAb), thyroid ultrasound and orbital computed tomography. The sample originates from a study of T cells in Graves' hyperthyroidism and ophthalmopathy.

The chain couples TRBV5-1 to TRBJ2-7; tentative D call: TRBD1 (5 bases). The sample taken for sequencing was blood. The TCR originated in a man aged 18 to 29 with Graves' ophthalmopathy. In DNA form, the CDR3 reads TGCGCCAGCAGCTTGGGTCATGAAGGAACCAGGGCTTGGGGCGAGCAGTACTTC. Translating gives CASSLGHEGTRAWGEQYF.